Presented here are 24 T cell receptor beta chains from one specimen sequenced in a study of patients and donors after allogeneic stem cell transplantation. Via MiXCR, TCRdb re-called the RT-PCR reads, giving one row per CDR3 protein. Of approximately 90,000 distinct CDR3 sequences detected, roughly 5.1% appear once; the ten largest clones hold less than 3%. Sequenced sample: blood, either unsorted or a sorted T cell fraction (not recorded which). All receptors come from a human donor who was either an allogeneic HSCT recipient or a stem cell or donor lymphocyte infusion donor (not recorded which). It is not recorded whose cells these are; they may come from a transplant donor.

The chain joins TRBV21-1 to TRBJ1-2; the D call of TRBD1 is as the table states it, not checked on the DNA. TRBV21-1 constitutes a pseudogene. The CDR3 runs to 17 residues. CDR3 amino acids: CASSSRPEGAGNYGYTF. The CDR3 DNA is TGTGCCAGCAGCTCCCGACCCGAGGGGGCAGGGAACTATGGCTACACCTTC.

The table lists this clonotype with a few counts. The chain links TRBV11-3 to TRBJ2-7; a weak D match, TRBD1 (5 bases). The CDR3 runs to 16 residues. Germline values: CDR1 SGHNT, CDR2 YENEEA. The germline V and J ends were trimmed by 1 base and 3 bases, with 16 bases remaining between them. Written as DNA, the CDR3 is TGTGCCAGCAGCTTAGCTTCGGACACCCGGTACTACGAGCAGTACTTC. Amino acids: CASSLASDTRYYEQYF.

In its sample, this clonotype was seen a few times. This sequence joins TRBV20-1 and TRBJ1-1; D unresolved. V lost 0 bases and J lost 4, with 12 bases in between. Germline V gene data show CDR1 as DFQATT and CDR2 as SNEGSKA (reference sequence). The CDR3 is made up of 14 amino acids. In DNA form, the CDR3 reads TGCAGTGCTAGAGATAGGACGGGAGCCACTGAAGCTTTCTTT. Protein sequence: CSARDRTGATEAFF.

Of note for this clonotype: The junction departs from the called germline gene at one end, perhaps through a read error. The chain uses TRBV9 and TRBJ2-7; 11 bases are shared with TRBD1. The germline gives CDR1 SGDLS, CDR2 YYNGEE. CDR3 length equals 14 residues. In nucleotides, the CDR3 is TGTGCCAGCGGCCCGGACAGGGGGCGGAACGAGCTGTACTTC. Amino acid sequence: CASGPDRGRNELYF.

In its sample, this clonotype was seen many times. This chain links TRBV20-1 with TRBJ1-2; 9 positions agree with TRBD1. The CDR3 runs 15 residues. V shed 1 base and J 6 bases; nucleotides not matched to a gene: 9. Germline lookup yields CDR1 DFQATT and CDR2 SNEGSKA (reference sequence). The CDR3 coding sequence is TGCAGTGCTAGAGTGGGACAGGGCCTAAAAAATGGCTACACCTTC. As protein: CSARVGQGLKNGYTF.

Many counts were recorded for this clonotype. CDR3 nucleotide sequence: TGTGCCAGCAGCCAAGGCAAATCCCCGACCCAGTACTTC. Its translation: CASSQGKSPTQYF. The chain couples TRBV4-2 to TRBJ2-5; D gene unclear. The CDR3 runs to 13 residues. The V gene's germline CDR1 is LGHNA and CDR2 YNFKEQ. The V gene lost 1 base and the J gene lost 7 bases, with 10 bases spanning the gap.

Only a few counts were recorded for this clonotype. J is TRBJ2-1 and V is TRBV30; 11 nucleotides align to TRBD2. Germline V gives CDR1 GTSNPN, CDR2 SVGIG (reference sequence). The CDR3 is 15 residues long. J gave up 8 bases and V 5 bases, and 11 bases lay outside the gene matches. The CDR3 sequence is CAWSPLAGVGDEQFF. As DNA, the CDR3 is TGTGCCTGGTCTCCACTAGCGGGAGTTGGCGATGAGCAGTTCTTC.

This clonotype came up many times. This chain links TRBV21-1 with TRBJ1-2; no DNA check was done on the table's D call, TRBD1. TRBV21-1 is designated a pseudogene. This CDR3 region has 16 residues. The CDR3 DNA follows: TGTGCCAGCAGCAAAGCGCGGGGCAGTGGGAACTATGGCTACACCTTC. It specifies CASSKARGSGNYGYTF.

This clonotype was picked up many times. The chain uses TRBV2 and TRBJ2-3; D not certain. Germline values: CDR1 SNHLY, CDR2 FYNNEI. The CDR3 runs to 13 residues. The V and J ends lost 2 bases and 1 base respectively, with 4 bases between them. As DNA, the CDR3 is TGTGCCAGCAGTGAATCGGGCACAGATACGCAGTATTTT. Translation gives CASSESGTDTQYF.

This clonotype was detected ten times or more. V is TRBV9 and J is TRBJ1-3, with D possibly TRBD1 on 5 matching bases. The length of the CDR3 is 15 residues. V was pared by 2 bases and J by 8 bases, with 17 bases between. CDR1 and CDR2 from the germline V gene are SGDLS and YYNGEE. CDR3 nucleotide sequence: TGTGCCAGCAGCGTGGCCGGGACCTCCGTGGACACCATATATTTT. Amino acid sequence: CASSVAGTSVDTIYF.

This clonotype was detected only a few times. The J gene is TRBJ2-3, the V gene TRBV5-1; 9 bases match TRBD2. This CDR3 is 14 amino acids long. CDR1 and CDR2 from the germline V gene are SGHRS and YFSETQ. V gave up 4 bases and J gave up 4 bases; unmatched junction bases: 4. CDR3 amino acids: CASSDGLASDTQYF. Here the CDR3 DNA reads TGCGCCAGCAGCGATGGACTAGCGTCAGATACGCAGTATTTT.

This clonotype is a singleton in its sample. Germline is not matched at one junction end, which may reflect a read error. This chain joins TRBV7-7 and TRBJ2-5; D unresolved. This CDR3 contains 14 residues. The germline CDR1 and CDR2 sequences are SSHAT and FNYEAQ (reference sequence). The CDR3 loop reads CASSLQGAQETQYF. Written as DNA, the CDR3 is TGTGCTAGCAGCCTACAAGGAGCCCAAGAGACCCAGTACTTC.

This clonotype was counted a few times. The chain uses TRBV27 and TRBJ1-6; D not certain. The V end was cut by 8 bases, the J end by 7 bases, with 9 bases between. Per the germline V gene, CDR1 is MNHEY and CDR2 is SMNVEV (reference sequence). This CDR3 comprises 12 residues. The DNA of the CDR3 is TGTGCCAGCGGGTTAAGGAATTCACCCCTCCACTTT. Amino acid sequence: CASGLRNSPLHF.

This clonotype occurred many times. The V gene is TRBV7-2, the J gene TRBJ2-1, with a possible D match to TRBD2 (5 bases). V shed 4 bases and J shed 1 base, with 17 bases lying between them. In germline, CDR1 is SGHTA, CDR2 FQGNSA. This CDR3 is 17 amino acids long. CDR3 nucleotide sequence: TGTGCCAGCAGCTCCGTAGCCGCGGGCCCTTCCTACAATGAGCAGTTCTTC. Protein: CASSSVAAGPSYNEQFF.

This clonotype appeared many times. The chain couples TRBV7-9 to TRBJ2-5; D unclear. The V end was cut by 2 bases, the J end by 6 bases, with 10 bases between. Per the germline V gene, CDR1 is SEHNR and CDR2 is FQNEAQ (reference sequence). The CDR3 runs 13 residues. As DNA, the CDR3 is TGTGCCAGCAGCTTATACGCCATACAGACCCAGTACTTC. Residues: CASSLYAIQTQYF.

This sequence joins TRBV28 and TRBJ2-2; D not certain. Germline V gene sequence: CDR1 MDHEN, CDR2 SYDVKM. Between the trimmed V and J ends, which lost 10 bases and 4 bases, there was a span of 4 bases. This CDR3 is built from 10 residues. As DNA, the CDR3 is TGTGCCACCTCCACCGGGGAGCTGTTTTTT. It translates to CATSTGELFF.

This clonotype was recorded at least ten times. The chain joins TRBV24-1 to TRBJ2-5; no definite D call. This CDR3 has 14 amino acids. The V gene's germline CDR1 is KGHDR and CDR2 SFDVKD. Trimming stripped 1 base from V and 0 bases from J, with 5 bases between. This CDR3 reads CATSDLQYQETQYF. In nucleotides, the CDR3 is TGTGCCACCAGTGATTTACAGTACCAAGAGACCCAGTACTTC.

This clonotype was picked up many times. This chain links TRBV5-8 with TRBJ2-7; 7 bases match TRBD1. The germline CDR1 and CDR2 sequences are SGHTS and YDEGEE. The CDR3 consists of 15 residues. J lost 4 bases, V lost 4 bases, and 11 bases had no gene match. CDR3 in DNA: TGTGCCAGCAGCAGAGGCGGACAGGCGCCGTACGAGCAGTACTTC. It codes for CASSRGGQAPYEQYF.

Of note for this clonotype: No DNA is shown, since the ends of the CDR3 on it are uncertain; the CDR3 is the one TCRdb lists. The V gene is TRBV23-1, the J gene TRBJ1-4. TRBV23-1 counts as an open reading frame of uncertain function. From its first to its last residue, the CDR3 has 18 amino acids. The CDR3 region is CASSHLTWYSQIMKNCFF.

J is TRBJ1-6 and V is TRBV20-1; no definite D call. Trimming cost V 1 base and J 3 bases, with 7 bases left between them. The CDR3 spans 14 residues. The germline gives CDR1 DFQATT, CDR2 SNEGSKA (reference sequence). The CDR3 here is CSARGRNYNSPLHF. Here the CDR3 DNA reads TGCAGTGCTAGAGGACGGAACTATAATTCACCCCTCCACTTT.

This clonotype was counted at least ten times. The chain employs TRBV5-5 and TRBJ2-3; a possible D gene is TRBD2 (6 bases). Trimming took 4 bases from V and 6 from J, leaving 18 bases between them. The CDR3 is made up of 15 amino acids. Germline V gene sequence: CDR1 SGHKS, CDR2 YYEKEE (reference sequence). CDR3 in amino acids: CASSRPRDSGDTQYF. The CDR3 DNA is TGTGCCAGCAGCCGACCCCGGGACTCAGGGGATACGCAGTATTTT.

In this sample, this clonotype turned up a few times. V usage is TRBV5-1 and J usage is TRBJ1-3; no definite D call. CDR3 length equals 15 residues. V lost 5 bases, J lost 2 bases, and 14 bases lay in between. CDR1 is SGHRS, CDR2 YFSETQ, per germline. CDR3 loop: CASRSGRGTGNTIYF. The CDR3 nucleotides are TGCGCCAGCAGAAGTGGACGGGGAACTGGAAACACCATATATTTT.

This clonotype was seen ten or more times. This chain joins TRBV3-1 and TRBJ2-2; D not certain. This CDR3 spans 13 amino acids. Germline V gene lookup returns CDR1 LGHDT and CDR2 YNNKEL (reference sequence). Trimming shortened V by 4 bases and J by 6 bases, and 9 bases separated the two germline ends. The DNA of the CDR3 is TGTGCCAGCAGCCTTATTCGGGCCGGGGAGCTGTTTTTT. Protein product: CASSLIRAGELFF.

The chain is built from TRBV20-1 and TRBJ2-7; TRBD2 matches at 12 bases. Germline V gene data show CDR1 as DFQATT and CDR2 as SNEGSKA (reference sequence). The length of the CDR3 is 15 residues. Trimming took 0 bases from V and 6 from J; bases not matched to a gene: 6. CDR3 sequence: CSAREPGLAGGEQYF. The CDR3 DNA reads as TGCAGTGCTAGAGAACCGGGACTAGCGGGCGGCGAGCAGTACTTC.